The 27 T cell receptor beta chains reported below all come from one sample, sequenced in a study of cytomegalovirus exposure and HLA in healthy donors (dated by TCRdb to 2016 to 2017). Library preparation used the immunoSEQ multiplex PCR assay. For the multiplex PCR, a mixture combining 60 forward primers for TCR Vbeta segments and 13 reverse primers for TCR Jbeta segments was used. The table was pulled from immuneACCESS by TCRdb, which kept in-frame rearrangements only. Such tables lose some clones; where checked, under half of the loss comes from unresolved V genes, and the rest has no known cause. The sample contains 150,000 to 160,000 clones, roughly 85% of them found a single time. The biggest ten clones account for 2% to 2.5% of the sample. Specimen: PBMCs. These receptors were collected from a woman between 18 and 30 years old in good health and CMV-seronegative.

J is TRBJ1-5 and V is TRBV4-2; D remains ambiguous. Germline V gene data show CDR1 as LGHNA and CDR2 as YNFKEQ. The CDR3 runs 18 residues. Trimming removed 1 base at V and 4 bases at J, with 20 bases between. CDR3 loop: CASSQGVSAGSYNQPQHF. CDR3 coding DNA: TGTGCCAGCAGCCAAGGAGTGTCAGCGGGGAGTTATAATCAGCCCCAGCATTTT.

The chain recombines TRBV6-6 with TRBJ1-2; TRBD1 matches 9 bases. The CDR3 runs 15 residues. Trimming at V came to 8 bases and at J to 5 bases, leaving 12 bases not matched to a gene. Germline V lookup: CDR1 MNHNY, CDR2 SVGAGI (reference sequence). The CDR3 spells CASSQAGTGFYGYTF. The CDR3 DNA reads TGTGCCAGCTCCCAGGCCGGGACAGGGTTTTATGGCTACACCTTC.

The rearrangement links TRBV9 to TRBJ2-3; D gene uncertain. This CDR3 contains 14 residues. Trimming removed 1 base from V and 2 bases from J, with 8 bases in between. Germline V gene sequence: CDR1 SGDLS, CDR2 YYNGEE. CDR3 sequence (DNA): TGTGCCAGCAGCGTATCCCCCCACACAGATACGCAGTATTTT. Encoded protein: CASSVSPHTDTQYF.

This clone was seen just once. The chain links TRBV2 to TRBJ2-1, with D maybe TRBD2 (5 bases). The germline V gene has CDR1 SNHLY and CDR2 FYNNEI. The CDR3 runs to 15 residues. Trimming took 8 bases from V and 3 from J, leaving 17 bases between them. CDR3 sequence reads: CASCPSPGIYNEQFF. The DNA for the CDR3 is TGTGCCAGCTGTCCCAGCCCGGGGATCTACAATGAGCAGTTCTTC.

The chain links TRBV4-1 to TRBJ1-1; TRBD1 might be the D (5 bases). CDR1 and CDR2 from the germline V gene are MGHRA and YSYEKL. The CDR3 extends over 14 amino acids. V lost 4 bases, J lost 3 bases, and 12 bases lay in between. Here the CDR3 reads CASSPTELDTEAFF. Written as DNA, the CDR3 is TGCGCCAGCAGCCCGACAGAGTTGGACACTGAAGCTTTCTTT.

There are a few counts of this clone. This sequence joins TRBV5-4 and TRBJ2-7; D perhaps matches TRBD1 (6 bases). Germline V gene lookup returns CDR1 SGHNT and CDR2 YYREEE (reference sequence). CDR3 length: 12 amino acids. Trimming shortened V by 3 bases and J by 6 bases, and 10 bases separated the two germline ends. The CDR3 DNA reads as TGTGCCAGCAGCTCAGGGGAAACCGAGCAGTACTTC. This codes for CASSSGETEQYF.

This clone was detected a few times. The chain recombines TRBV28 with TRBJ1-1; no clear D gene. The CDR3 is 13 residues long. Germline V gives CDR1 MDHEN, CDR2 SYDVKM. Trimming removed 5 bases from V and 4 bases from J, with 11 bases in between. The CDR3 DNA is TGTGCCAGCAGTCTGTCCACGCGCACTGAAGCTTTCTTT. Translated, it gives CASSLSTRTEAFF.

The chain carries TRBV15 and TRBJ2-5; TRBD2 matches 12 bases. With 3 bases clipped from V and 1 base from J, the junction kept 3 bases outside the gene matches. CDR1 LNHNV and CDR2 YYDKDF come from the germline V gene (reference sequence). This CDR3 is 16 amino acids long. The CDR3 here is CATSSGTSGPQETQYF. CDR3 bases: TGTGCCACCAGCAGCGGGACTAGCGGGCCCCAAGAGACCCAGTACTTC. Using reference TRBV15 and TRBJ2-5 for the parts outside the CDR3, the full variable domain is DAMVIQNPRYQVTQFGKPVTLSCSQTLNHNVMYWYQQKSSQAPKLLFHYYDKDFNNEADTPDNFQSRRPNTSFCFLDIRSPGLGDTAMYLCATSSGTSGPQETQYFGPGTRLLVL.

This sequence joins TRBV25-1 and TRBJ2-2; maybe TRBD1 (5 bases). This CDR3 is 17 amino acids long. Germline loops: CDR1 MGHDK, CDR2 SYGVNS. V shed 4 bases and J shed 4 bases, with 19 bases lying between them. CDR3 coding DNA: TGTGCCAGCAGTGCTATGTCCCGGTCTAGGGGCACCGGGGAGCTGTTTTTT. Translating it yields CASSAMSRSRGTGELFF.

V usage is TRBV6-5 and J usage is TRBJ2-7, with 10 bases lining up with TRBD2. The V gene's germline CDR1 is MNHEY and CDR2 SVGAGI. J lost 7 bases, V lost 5 bases, and 11 bases had no gene match. There are 15 residues in the CDR3. CDR3 nucleotides: TGTGCCAGCAGTCCCCCCGTAGCGGGGGGCCGGGAGCAGTACTTC. Protein product: CASSPPVAGGREQYF.

This clone has a handful of counts. V gene TRBV6-5 combines with J gene TRBJ1-1; no reliable D call. Looked up from germline, CDR1 is MNHEY and CDR2 is SVGAGI. The CDR3 is 13 residues long. Trimming pared 2 bases from V and 3 bases from J, leaving 7 bases between. As DNA, the CDR3 is TGTGCCAGCAGTTACGGAGGCCACACTGAAGCTTTCTTT. The encoded protein is CASSYGGHTEAFF.

This chain uses TRBV7-9 with TRBJ1-2; 8 bases agree with TRBD1. Germline V gene sequence: CDR1 SEHNR, CDR2 FQNEAQ (reference sequence). The junction had 6 bases not matched to a gene; V was cut back by 5 bases and J by 4 bases. This CDR3 has 14 amino acids. The DNA for the CDR3 is TGTGCCAGCAGCGTCGTCGGGACAGGCTATGGCTACACCTTC. Amino acids: CASSVVGTGYGYTF.

The rearrangement links TRBV9 to TRBJ2-5, with 11 nucleotides matching TRBD2. The assigned J gene may be wrong: the sequence end matches TRBJ2-7 better. The CDR3 is 17 amino acids. Germline V gives CDR1 SGDLS, CDR2 YYNGEE. CDR3 region: CASSVGIAGGPSYEQYF. The DNA of the CDR3 is TGTGCCAGCAGCGTAGGGATAGCGGGAGGGCCCTCCTACGAGCAGTACTTC.

This clone is judged medium-sized. This sequence joins TRBV4-1 and TRBJ2-2; TRBD1 matches at 10 bases. CDR1 is MGHRA and CDR2 is YSYEKL in the germline V gene. V gave up 4 bases and J gave up 6 bases; unmatched junction bases: 11. This CDR3 region has 17 residues. CDR3 loop: CASSPLGGQGVAGELFF. CDR3 DNA sequence: TGCGCCAGCAGCCCCCTCGGCGGACAGGGGGTTGCCGGGGAGCTGTTTTTT.

This chain connects TRBV2 to TRBJ1-2; D gene unclear. CDR1 and CDR2 (germline): SNHLY, FYNNEI. V was trimmed by 5 bases and J by 7 bases, leaving 14 bases between them. There are 13 residues in the CDR3. The chain's CDR3 is CASSLDVGGGYTF. CDR3 coding DNA: TGTGCCAGCAGTTTAGACGTCGGAGGTGGCTACACCTTC.

V is TRBV27 and J is TRBJ2-7; TRBD1 matches 8 bases. The trim removed 5 bases at V and 5 bases at J, leaving 8 bases unmatched. Germline loops: CDR1 MNHEY, CDR2 SMNVEV (reference sequence). The CDR3 has 14 residues. The CDR3 sequence is CASSPGTGWNEQYF. CDR3 nucleotide sequence: TGTGCCAGCAGTCCCGGGACAGGATGGAACGAGCAGTACTTC.

This clone was recorded once. This sequence joins TRBV2 and TRBJ2-3; TRBD2 matches 7 bases. The CDR3 loop spans 16 amino acids. Germline V CDR1 and CDR2: SNHLY, FYNNEI. Trimming took 6 bases from V and 2 from J; bases not matched to a gene: 11. The CDR3 region is CASSRLASGYTDTQYF. The CDR3 nucleotides read TGTGCCAGCAGCCGCCTGGCTAGCGGCTACACAGATACGCAGTATTTT. The full variable domain, with the rest looked up from reference TRBV2 and TRBJ2-3, is EPEVTQTPSHQVTQMGQEVILRCVPISNHLYFYWYRQILGQKVEFLVSFYNNEISEKSEIFDDQFSVERPDGSNFTLKIRSTKLEDSAMYFCASSRLASGYTDTQYFGPGTRLTVL.

The rearrangement uses TRBV7-9 and TRBJ2-7; D unclear. This CDR3 has 11 residues. Trimming cost V 4 bases and J 9 bases, with 10 bases left between them. Germline CDR1 and CDR2: SEHNR and FQNEAQ (reference sequence). The CDR3 nucleotides are TGTGCCAGCAGCTCATTCGGTCCGCAGTACTTC. This translates into CASSSFGPQYF.

This clone was recorded only once. The chain couples TRBV2 to TRBJ1-2; tentatively, D is TRBD1 (5 bases). CDR1 and CDR2 (germline): SNHLY, FYNNEI. V was trimmed by 4 bases and J by 4 bases, leaving 13 bases between them. The CDR3 extends over 14 amino acids. CDR3 DNA: TGTGCCAGCAGTGTTTTCGGACAACTCTATGGCTACACCTTC. Amino acids: CASSVFGQLYGYTF.

The chain couples TRBV12-5 to TRBJ2-7; 8 bases agree with TRBD2. J was trimmed by 1 base and V by 5 bases; bases with no gene match: 4. CDR3 length: 14 amino acids. The V gene's germline CDR1 is LGHNT and CDR2 FRNRAP. CDR3 region: CASGRGGGSYEQYF. The CDR3 nucleotides read TGTGCTAGTGGTCGGGGGGGTGGGTCCTACGAGCAGTACTTC.

In this sample, this clone turned up once. For the CDR3, the DNA is TGTGCCAGCAGTGCTGGGCATAGCACAGATACGCAGTATTTT. It translates to CASSAGHSTDTQYF. This sequence joins TRBV2 and TRBJ2-3; D is ambiguous. Germline V gene sequence: CDR1 SNHLY, CDR2 FYNNEI. The CDR3 runs to 14 residues. The V gene lost 4 bases and the J gene lost 0 bases, with 8 bases spanning the gap.

The chain uses TRBV25-1 and TRBJ2-5; perhaps TRBD1 as D (6 bases). Trimming removed 3 bases at V and 5 bases at J, with 16 bases between. CDR1 is MGHDK and CDR2 is SYGVNS in the germline V gene. The CDR3 is made up of 15 amino acids. The CDR3 protein is CASSDWFSGDETQYF. CDR3 in DNA: TGTGCCAGCAGTGATTGGTTTTCAGGGGACGAGACCCAGTACTTC.

The chain uses TRBV2 and TRBJ1-4; D is perhaps TRBD1 (5 bases). Germline-derived CDR1 and CDR2 are SNHLY and FYNNEI. V lost 7 bases, J lost 0 bases, and 12 bases lay in between. There are 15 residues in the CDR3. The CDR3 spells CASTTGGATNEKLFF. The DNA of the CDR3 is TGTGCCAGCACCACCGGGGGAGCAACTAATGAAAAACTGTTTTTT.

The chain combines TRBV7-9 with TRBJ1-2, with 7 positions matching TRBD1. V shed 5 bases and J 0 bases; nucleotides not matched to a gene: 6. The germline V gene has CDR1 SEHNR and CDR2 FQNEAQ (reference sequence). The CDR3 loop spans 15 amino acids. In nucleotides, the CDR3 is TGTGCCAGCAGCCGGTGGGACAGTCCTAACTATGGCTACACCTTC. Translating gives CASSRWDSPNYGYTF.

The chain employs TRBV9 and TRBJ1-2; possibly TRBD1 for D (5 bases). The CDR3 is 14 residues long. V dropped 0 bases and J dropped 3 bases, with 9 bases sitting between them. Germline V gene sequence: CDR1 SGDLS, CDR2 YYNGEE. The CDR3 DNA sequence: TGTGCCAGCAGCGTAGGCTCAGGGTACTATGGCTACACCTTC. Its translation: CASSVGSGYYGYTF.

V gene TRBV6-4 combines with J gene TRBJ2-2; D unresolved. In germline, CDR1 is MRHNA, CDR2 SNTAGT. The length of the CDR3 is 14 residues. Trimming stripped 0 bases from V and 2 bases from J, with 4 bases between. CDR3 sequence reads: CASSDSTNTGELFF. The DNA for the CDR3 is TGTGCCAGCAGTGACTCGACTAACACCGGGGAGCTGTTTTTT.

The gene calls are TRBV7-9 and TRBJ1-2; 7 nucleotides align to TRBD1. This CDR3 has 15 amino acids. From germline, CDR1 is SEHNR and CDR2 FQNEAQ (reference sequence). Trimming removed 4 bases from V and 4 bases from J; junction bases left unmatched: 9. CDR3 amino acids: CASSSTGTVPYGYTF. The CDR3 nucleotides are TGTGCCAGCAGCTCTACCGGGACAGTTCCCTATGGCTACACCTTC. Full variable domain (outside the CDR3, taken from reference TRBV7-9 and TRBJ1-2): DTGVSQNPRHKITKRGQNVTFRCDPISEHNRLYWYRQTLGQGPEFLTYFQNEAQLEKSRLLSDRFSAERPKGSFSTLEIQRTEQGDSAMYLCASSSTGTVPYGYTFGSGTRLTVV.